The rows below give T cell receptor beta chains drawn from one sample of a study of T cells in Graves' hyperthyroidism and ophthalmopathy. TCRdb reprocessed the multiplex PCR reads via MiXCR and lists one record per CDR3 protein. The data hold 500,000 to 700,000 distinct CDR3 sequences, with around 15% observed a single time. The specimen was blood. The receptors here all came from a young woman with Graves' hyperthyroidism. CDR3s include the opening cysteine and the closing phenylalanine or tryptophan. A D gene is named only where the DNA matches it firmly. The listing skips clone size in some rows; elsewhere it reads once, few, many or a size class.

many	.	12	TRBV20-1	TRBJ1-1	CSANQDRDKAFF	TGCAGTGCTAACCAAGACAGAGATAAAGCTTTCTTT
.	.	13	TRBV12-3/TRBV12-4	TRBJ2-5	CASSAANQETQYF	TGTGCCAGTTCTGCGGCGAACCAAGAGACCCAGTACTTC
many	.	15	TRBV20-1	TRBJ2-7	CSARDQAGMAYEQYF	TGCAGTGCTAGAGATCAGGCAGGGATGGCCTACGAGCAGTACTTC
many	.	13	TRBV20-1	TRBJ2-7	CSAQTGSSYEQYF	TGCAGTGCCCAAACCGGGAGCTCCTACGAGCAGTACTTC
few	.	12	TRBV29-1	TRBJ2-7	CSVVRTPYEQYF	TGCAGCGTTGTGAGGACGCCCTACGAGCAGTACTTC
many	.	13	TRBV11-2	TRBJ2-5	CASKEGGGKTQYF	TGTGCCAGCAAGGAGGGGGGAGGAAAGACCCAGTACTTC
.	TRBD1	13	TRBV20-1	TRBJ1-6	CSAEGTGRSPLHF	TGCAGTGCTGAAGGGACAGGGAGATCACCCCTCCACTTT
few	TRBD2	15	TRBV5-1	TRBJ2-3	CASSPGLAGPDTQYF	TGCGCCAGCAGCCCTGGACTAGCGGGACCAGATACGCAGTATTTT
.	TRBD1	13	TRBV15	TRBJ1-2	CATSRDQGDGYTF	TGTGCCACCAGCAGAGATCAGGGGGACGGCTACACCTTC
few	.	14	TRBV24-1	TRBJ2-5	CATSALEGRETQYF	TGTGCCACCAGTGCCTTGGAGGGAAGAGAGACCCAGTACTTC
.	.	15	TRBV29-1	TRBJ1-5	CSVAVGGRGNQPQHF	TGCAGCGTTGCGGTCGGGGGGAGAGGAAATCAGCCCCAGCATTTT
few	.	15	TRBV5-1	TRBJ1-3	CASSLGDGSGNTIYF	TGCGCCAGCAGCTTGGGGGACGGCTCTGGAAACACCATATATTTT
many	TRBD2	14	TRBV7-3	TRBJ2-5	CASSEAGGLETQYF	TGTGCCAGCAGCGAAGCGGGGGGGTTAGAGACCCAGTACTTC
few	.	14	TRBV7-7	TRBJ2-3	CASRESVSTDTQYF	TGTGCTAGCAGAGAGTCGGTTTCCACAGATACGCAGTATTTT
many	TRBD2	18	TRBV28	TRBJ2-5	CASSSYSSGRASWETQYF	TGTGCCAGCAGTTCCTACTCTAGCGGGAGGGCCAGTTGGGAGACCCAGTACTTC
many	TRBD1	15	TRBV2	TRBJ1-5	CASSEWAGGWQPQHF	TGTGCCAGCAGTGAGTGGGCAGGGGGTTGGCAGCCCCAGCATTTT
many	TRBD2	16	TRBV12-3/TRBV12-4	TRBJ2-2	CASQTSGRAWTGELFF	TGTGCCAGCCAGACTAGCGGGAGGGCCTGGACCGGGGAGCTGTTTTTT
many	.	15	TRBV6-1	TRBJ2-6	CASSEGGRGANVLTF	TGTGCCAGCAGTGAAGGAGGGAGGGGGGCCAACGTCCTGACTTTC
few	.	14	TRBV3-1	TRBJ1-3	CASSYRTGRNTIYF	TGTGCCAGCAGCTACCGGACGGGTAGAAACACCATATATTTT
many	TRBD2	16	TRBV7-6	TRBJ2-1	CAVGQLAGGPLNEQFF	TGTGCCGTCGGTCAGTTAGCGGGAGGGCCTTTAAATGAGCAGTTCTTC
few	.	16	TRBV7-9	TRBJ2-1	CASSSLLGPVYNEQFF	TGTGCCAGCAGCTCCCTCCTCGGACCTGTCTACAATGAGCAGTTCTTC
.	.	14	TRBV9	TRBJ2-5	CASSKQRSQETQYF	TGTGCCAGCAGCAAACAAAGGTCCCAAGAGACCCAGTACTTC
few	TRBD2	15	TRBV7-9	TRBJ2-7	CASSSPTSGSYEQYF	TGTGCCAGCAGCTCCCCGACTAGCGGGAGTTACGAGCAGTACTTC
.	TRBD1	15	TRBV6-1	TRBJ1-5	CASRSQGAPNQPQHF	TGTGCCAGCAGGAGCCAGGGGGCCCCCAATCAGCCCCAGCATTTT